The 25 T cell receptor beta chains in this list originate from one sample, sequenced in a study of regulatory T cells in long-lasting Graves disease. TCR beta libraries were built with iRepertoire HTBI primers and Arm-PCR of CDR3 regions. TCRdb independently ran MiXCR on the multiplex PCR reads; one entry per CDR3 protein. The sample includes 250,000 to 400,000 distinct CDR3 sequences, 18% of them seen just once. Time point defined: newly diagnosed GD, antithyroid drugs for less than 3 months. PBMCs provided the RNA from which the TCR library was made. The sample consisted of peripheral blood mononuclear cells (PBMCs), taken at new diagnosis, from a patient treated with antithyroid drugs. Source of these receptors: a female donor with Graves disease.

Note on this clonotype: A far larger clone is one nucleotide away, so this likely arose from a read error. The V call is TRBV2, the J call TRBJ2-5, with D possibly TRBD2 on 6 matching bases. The DNA end is more similar to TRBJ2-1, so the J call may be wrong. This CDR3 has 15 amino acids. Germline assignment: CDR1 SNHLY and CDR2 FYNNEI. Written as DNA, the CDR3 is TGTGCCAGCAGTGAAACTGGCGGGGCTGTTAAGGAGCAGTTCTTC. Translated: CASSETGGAVKEQFF.

The genes are TRBV20-1 and TRBJ1-4, with 9 nucleotides matching TRBD1. CDR1 and CDR2 (germline): DFQATT, SNEGSKA (reference sequence). The CDR3 loop spans 14 amino acids. V was clipped by 3 bases and J by 10 bases; unmatched bases: 9. The CDR3 region is CSASRPGQGVKLFF. The CDR3 DNA reads as TGCAGTGCTAGCCGCCCGGGACAGGGCGTAAAACTGTTTTTT.

This clonotype appeared many times. The V and J genes are TRBV5-6 and TRBJ2-5; a possible D gene is TRBD2 (7 bases). The V end lost 0 bases, the J end lost 2 bases, and 14 bases lay between the germline ends. Germline CDR1 reads SGHDT; CDR2 reads YYEEEE. The CDR3 has 16 residues. This CDR3 is CASSLVWGGAQETQYF. The DNA for the CDR3 is TGTGCCAGCAGCTTGGTGTGGGGGGGGGCACAAGAGACCCAGTACTTC.

This clonotype was recorded at least ten times. The V call is TRBV28, the J call TRBJ2-5, with 13 bases fitting TRBD2. Trimming took 6 bases from V and 3 from J; bases not matched to a gene: 13. Germline lookup yields CDR1 MDHEN and CDR2 SYDVKM. The CDR3 runs 18 residues. The CDR3 is CASRNGGPGTSGEETQYF. The CDR3 DNA sequence: TGTGCCAGCAGAAATGGGGGGCCCGGGACTAGCGGGGAAGAGACCCAGTACTTC. The entire variable domain, with the rest obtained from reference TRBV28 and TRBJ2-5, is as follows: DVKVTQSSRYLVKRTGEKVFLECVQDMDHENMFWYRQDPGLGLRLIYFSYDVKMKEKGDIPEGYSVSREKKERFSLILESASTNQTSMYLCASRNGGPGTSGEETQYFGPGTRLLVL.

This chain joins TRBV2 and TRBJ1-2; D ambiguous. This CDR3 contains 15 residues. CDR1 is SNHLY and CDR2 is FYNNEI in the germline V gene. The V gene lost 3 bases and the J gene lost 1 base, with 12 bases spanning the gap. The DNA of the CDR3 is TGTGCCAGCAGTGAGTCAGGACTTTTTAACTATGGCTACACCTTC. This encodes CASSESGLFNYGYTF.

The V and J genes are TRBV12-3 or TRBV12-4 and TRBJ1-2; TRBD1 matches 9 bases. With V trimmed by 6 bases and J by 8 bases, 13 bases remained unmatched. This CDR3 spans 15 amino acids. The CDR3 is CASRETGGTLKGYTF. CDR3 DNA: TGTGCCAGCAGGGAGACAGGGGGAACGTTGAAGGGCTACACCTTC.

V and J are TRBV7-6 and TRBJ2-5, with 9 bases lining up with TRBD2. Germline V lookup: CDR1 SGHVS, CDR2 FNYEAQ. Trimming at V came to 3 bases and at J to 6 bases, leaving 5 bases not matched to a gene. The CDR3 is 14 residues long. CDR3 in amino acids: CASSFPAGGQTQYF. The CDR3, as DNA: TGTGCCAGCAGCTTCCCAGCGGGAGGCCAGACCCAGTACTTC.

CDR3: CSARDFRGQANYGYTF. In DNA form, the CDR3 reads TGCAGTGCTAGAGATTTTAGAGGACAGGCTAACTATGGCTACACCTTC. The gene calls are TRBV20-1 and TRBJ1-2, with 7 bases that match TRBD1. Losses at the gene ends were 0 bases for V and 0 bases for J; bases not matched to a gene: 7. The CDR3 is 16 residues long. Germline lookup yields CDR1 DFQATT and CDR2 SNEGSKA (reference sequence).

The chain recombines TRBV28 with TRBJ2-7; D is possibly TRBD1 (5 bases). This CDR3 has 11 residues. Trimming removed 8 bases from V and 2 bases from J, with 7 bases in between. Germline CDR1 and CDR2: MDHEN and SYDVKM. This CDR3 is CASGAPYEQYF. The CDR3 nucleotides read TGTGCCAGCGGGGCCCCCTACGAGCAGTACTTC.

At least ten counts were recorded for this clonotype. The chain carries TRBV11-3 and TRBJ2-7; TRBD1 or TRBD2 may be the D gene (6 bases each). Between the trimmed V and J ends, which lost 3 bases and 6 bases, there was a span of 12 bases. Germline CDR1 reads SGHNT; CDR2 reads YENEEA. CDR3 length: 13 amino acids. As DNA, the CDR3 is TGTGCCAGCAGCTTGAGGGGGGCGAGCGAGCAGTACTTC. Protein product: CASSLRGASEQYF.

This clonotype was counted many times. This rearrangement joins TRBV2 to TRBJ2-7; 7 positions agree with TRBD1. This CDR3 has 15 amino acids. The germline V gene has CDR1 SNHLY and CDR2 FYNNEI. V was clipped by 4 bases and J by 5 bases; unmatched bases: 11. CDR3 sequence (DNA): TGTGCCAGCAGTGGAGTACAGGGGCAAAAGGACGAGCAGTACTTC. Translated: CASSGVQGQKDEQYF.

The chain has TRBV29-1 and TRBJ2-1; no reliable D call. CDR3 length: 15 amino acids. V lost 5 bases to trimming and J lost 0 bases, with 14 bases between them. Germline V gene data show CDR1 as SQVTM and CDR2 as ANQGSEA. CDR3 DNA sequence: TGCAGCGTTTCAGTCGGGCTAAACTCCTACAATGAGCAGTTCTTC. Residues: CSVSVGLNSYNEQFF.

This clonotype was counted at least ten times. The chain carries TRBV27 and TRBJ2-1; 7 bases fit TRBD1. Losses at the gene ends were 8 bases for V and 15 bases for J; bases not matched to a gene: 13. This CDR3 has 12 amino acids. Germline assignment: CDR1 MNHEY and CDR2 SMNVEV (reference sequence). CDR3 residues: CASSSRQGNPFF. The CDR3 DNA is TGTGCCAGCTCCTCACGACAGGGAAACCCGTTCTTC.

This clonotype was seen repeatedly, ten times or more. This chain uses TRBV28 with TRBJ2-1, with 8 positions matching TRBD2. Trimming cost V 3 bases and J 0 bases; bases outside gene matches: 7. The germline V gene encodes CDR1 MDHEN and CDR2 SYDVKM. The CDR3 consists of 17 residues. The CDR3 loop is CASSFRSAGGSYNEQFF. CDR3 in DNA: TGTGCCAGCAGTTTCCGCTCGGCGGGAGGCTCCTACAATGAGCAGTTCTTC.

This clonotype came up many times. The chain carries TRBV12-3 or TRBV12-4 and TRBJ2-2; tentatively, D is TRBD2 (5 bases). Trimming took off 3 bases at V and 2 bases at J, with 10 bases between the two ends. This CDR3 is built from 15 residues. The CDR3 DNA reads TGTGCCAGCAGTTTTTCGGGGAGAAACACCGGGGAGCTGTTTTTT. It yields the protein CASSFSGRNTGELFF.

In this sample, this clonotype turned up a few times. The chain has TRBV7-2 and TRBJ2-2; 8 nucleotides match TRBD1. V shed 4 bases, J shed 4 bases, and the junction held 5 bases outside the gene matches. Germline V CDR1 and CDR2: SGHTA, FQGNSA. CDR3 size: 15 residues. The CDR3 bases are TGTGCCAGCAGCTCCAGGGGGCGCGGCACCGGGGAGCTGTTTTTT. Translation: CASSSRGRGTGELFF.

This clonotype was recorded a few times. The chain has TRBV7-8 and TRBJ2-3; D remains ambiguous. The V end was cut by 0 bases, the J end by 1 base, with 14 bases between. The CDR3 contains 17 residues. Germline CDR1 reads SGHVS; CDR2 reads FQNEAQ. The CDR3 DNA follows: TGTGCCAGCAGCTTAGCGCGGCGAGGAACCCGCACAGATACGCAGTATTTT. Protein product: CASSLARRGTRTDTQYF. Together with reference TRBV7-8 and TRBJ2-3, the CDR3 gives the full variable domain: GAGVSQSPRYKVAKRGQDVALRCDPISGHVSLFWYQQALGQGPEFLTYFQNEAQLDKSGLPSDRFFAERPEGSVSTLKIQRTQQEDSAVYLCASSLARRGTRTDTQYFGPGTRLTVL.

The sample holds many counts of this clonotype. The rearrangement links TRBV12-3 or TRBV12-4 to TRBJ1-1; D perhaps matches TRBD1 (6 bases). V was trimmed by 0 bases and J by 1 base, leaving 15 bases between them. This CDR3 has 17 residues. The CDR3 reads CASSLAESLDRNTEAFF. CDR3 in DNA: TGTGCCAGCAGTTTAGCGGAATCGTTGGACAGGAACACTGAAGCTTTCTTT.

This clonotype was observed at least ten times. This chain joins TRBV30 and TRBJ2-7; D is uncertain. Germline V lookup: CDR1 GTSNPN, CDR2 SVGIG (reference sequence). This CDR3 region has 10 residues. Trimming stripped 1 base from V and 3 bases from J, with 1 base between. The CDR3 is CAWSDYEQYF. Here the CDR3 DNA reads TGTGCCTGGAGTGACTACGAGCAGTACTTC.

This clonotype was counted ten times or more. The chain links TRBV19 to TRBJ2-2; D is unclear. Germline V gene lookup returns CDR1 LNHDA and CDR2 SQIVND (reference sequence). V gave up 5 bases and J gave up 6 bases, with 10 bases separating them. CDR3 length equals 13 residues. The CDR3: CASSPVAAGELFF. The CDR3 DNA reads as TGTGCCAGTAGTCCTGTAGCAGCCGGGGAGCTGTTTTTT.

Ten or more counts support this clonotype. The V call is TRBV3-1, the J call TRBJ2-1; TRBD2 is a possible D gene (6 bases). Looked up from germline, CDR1 is LGHDT and CDR2 is YNNKEL (reference sequence). Trimming took 3 bases from V and 5 from J, leaving 17 bases between them. This CDR3 has 16 residues. This chain's CDR3 is CASSQGGPLINNEQFF. In nucleotides, the CDR3 is TGTGCCAGCAGCCAGGGGGGTCCGCTAATTAACAATGAGCAGTTCTTC.

This clonotype has at least ten counts. The chain joins TRBV30 to TRBJ1-2; 8 bases are a match to TRBD1. The CDR3 covers 15 residues. The V gene end was trimmed by 1 base and the J gene end by 3 bases; junction bases not matched to a gene: 7. CDR1 GTSNPN and CDR2 SVGIG come from the germline V gene (reference sequence). CDR3 bases: TGTGCCTGGAGTGGACAGGGGTTTTGGTACTATGGCTACACCTTC. It encodes CAWSGQGFWYYGYTF.

The chain combines TRBV6-1 with TRBJ2-4; 13 nucleotides match TRBD2. The CDR3 loop spans 18 amino acids. Trimming removed 6 bases from V and 3 bases from J; junction bases left unmatched: 11. Germline CDR1 reads MNHNS; CDR2 reads SASEGT. CDR3 sequence: CASSRTSGRLLGKNIQYF. The DNA of the CDR3 is TGTGCCAGCAGCCGGACTAGCGGGAGACTGTTGGGCAAAAACATTCAGTACTTC.

This clonotype appeared many times. This chain uses TRBV12-3 or TRBV12-4 with TRBJ2-7; tentative D call: TRBD1 (6 bases). V was trimmed by 3 bases and J by 1 base, leaving 10 bases between them. There are 14 residues in the CDR3. CDR3: CASSFGGQSYEQYF. The CDR3 bases are TGTGCCAGCAGTTTTGGGGGACAATCCTACGAGCAGTACTTC.

This clonotype showed up many times. V usage is TRBV19 and J usage is TRBJ1-2, with 7 bases identical to TRBD1. CDR1 and CDR2 (germline): LNHDA, SQIVND (reference sequence). The junction had 9 bases not matched to a gene; V was cut back by 5 bases and J by 6 bases. CDR3 length: 14 amino acids. The CDR3 sequence is CASSAYRGHHGYTF. DNA of the CDR3: TGTGCCAGTAGTGCTTACAGGGGTCATCATGGCTACACCTTC.